This T cell receptor (beta chain) was captured by sequencing in a study of CD8 T cells in Susac syndrome (dated by TCRdb to the late 2010s). Study-wide context: Repertoire sequencing was used to test whether CD8+ T cell activation and differentiation in Susac syndrome was antigen driven. The study compared CD8+ T cell repertoire clonality among eleven to twelve healthy donors, roughly 14 Susac syndrome patients and 15 multiple sclerosis patients. Study-level results and caveats: The TCR sequencing and HLA analysis was acknowledged to have included a relatively small number of individuals.

The germline V gene (reference sequence) yields LGHDT for CDR1 and YNNKEL for CDR2. Reading from cysteine to phenylalanine, the CDR3 counts 14 amino acids. CDR3 DNA is the only sequence kept; it has 42 bases, read in frame from the first base. Trimming takes 1 base from V and 4 bases from J, and the germline ends sit 7 bases apart. RNA was extracted with the RNeasy kit and 0.5 to 1 ug was reverse transcribed using random hexamers. TCR beta CDR3 regions were amplified with the immunoSEQ multiplex PCR assay covering 54 Vbeta and 13 Jbeta segments. PCR amplification bias was corrected by using a synthetic template baseline for primer optimization and computational correction. The original methods were these. Reads were annotated to V, D and J genes per IMGT and analyzed with immunoSEQ Analyzer, keeping only productive sequences. Clonality was computed as one minus Shannon entropy normalized by log2 of the number of productive unique sequences. Public and private clones were assessed among the 100 most prevalent clones of each patient and control. Clones were defined as Susac-specific when absent from the healthy and MS cohorts, from over a thousand published viral clones and from other ImmuneACCESS disease sequences. In TCRdb, the public reads were trimmed at Q25 with fastp and aligned with MiXCR, with productive beta chains retained. For every CDR3 protein sequence, its rows merge into one entry that carries the most common genes and DNA. TCRdb's processing, not the authors', yielded these V and J calls. The sample table contains 400,000 or so distinct CDR3 sequences; only one count was recorded for approximately 89% of them. The ten largest make up roughly 0.11% of the sample.

High-throughput TCR beta sequencing profiled peripheral blood CD8+ and CD4+ T cells from healthy donors, Susac syndrome patients and multiple sclerosis patients. Multiple sclerosis controls were treatment-naive patients with stable or active relapsing-remitting disease fulfilling revised McDonald criteria. Bulk CD8+ and CD4+ T cells were purified magnetically by negative isolation, whereas CD8+ TEMRA cells were enriched by FACS. Blood was drawn into EDTA tubes, processed within 24 hours, and PBMCs were isolated by density gradient centrifugation. PBMCs intended for TCR sequencing were cryopreserved in liquid nitrogen and were subsequently thawed in a 37 degrees C water bath. The sorted or isolated CD4+, CD8+ and CD8+ TEMRA cells had a purity of 90% or higher. With respect to this clonotype: Its antigen is not yet known. Per-base quality was not reported, and no clone a single base away is much larger than it.

This TCR came from a human donor with multiple sclerosis. Material for sequencing was CD8+ T cells from PBMCs. The rearrangement joined TRBV3-1 to TRBJ2-2; perhaps TRBD2 is the D gene, with 6 bases matching. The DNA sequence is given as TGTGCCAGCAGCCAAGGACTAGTCACCGGGGAGCTGTTTTTT. Its amino acids are CASSQGLVTGELFF.